Reported below is one TCR beta chain. The data originate from a study of shared T cell receptors in the human thymus. V shed 0 bases and J 8 bases; nucleotides not matched to a gene: 4. The CDR3 loop spans 15 amino acids. Germline CDR1 SGHDT, CDR2 YYEEEE. Clones were sequenced by immunoSEQ multiplex PCR, and TCRdb holds only the in-frame ones, with some missing. In the table there are approximately 660,000 clones, more than 75% of which are singletons. These same records also appear under a second study, on human thymus T cells. That report notes: Apparent bias marked the V and J gene usage of thymic and blood repertoires.

The specimen sequenced was thymocytes. The receptor comes from a boy in the first two years of life with a congenital heart defect. V is TRBV5-6 and J is TRBJ2-1; 11 bases are shared with TRBD2. The CDR3 DNA is TGTGCCAGCAGCTTGGTGTCTAGCGGGAGGTATGAGCAGTTCTTC. Translated, it gives CASSLVSSGRYEQFF.